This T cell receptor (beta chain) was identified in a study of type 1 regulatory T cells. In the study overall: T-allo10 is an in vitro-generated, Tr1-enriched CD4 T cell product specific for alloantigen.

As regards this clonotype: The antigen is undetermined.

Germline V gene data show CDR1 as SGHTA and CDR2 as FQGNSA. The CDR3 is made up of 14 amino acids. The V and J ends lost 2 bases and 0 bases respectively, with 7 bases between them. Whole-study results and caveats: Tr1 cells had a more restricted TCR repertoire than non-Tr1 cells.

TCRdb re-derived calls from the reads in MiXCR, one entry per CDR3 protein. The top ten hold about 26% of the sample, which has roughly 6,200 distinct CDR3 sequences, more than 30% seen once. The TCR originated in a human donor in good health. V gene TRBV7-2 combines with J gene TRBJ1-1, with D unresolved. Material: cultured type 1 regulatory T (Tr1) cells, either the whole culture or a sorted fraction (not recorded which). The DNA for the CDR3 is TGTGCCAGCAGCTTACTTTTTGTGAACACTGAAGCTTTCTTT. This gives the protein CASSLLFVNTEAFF.